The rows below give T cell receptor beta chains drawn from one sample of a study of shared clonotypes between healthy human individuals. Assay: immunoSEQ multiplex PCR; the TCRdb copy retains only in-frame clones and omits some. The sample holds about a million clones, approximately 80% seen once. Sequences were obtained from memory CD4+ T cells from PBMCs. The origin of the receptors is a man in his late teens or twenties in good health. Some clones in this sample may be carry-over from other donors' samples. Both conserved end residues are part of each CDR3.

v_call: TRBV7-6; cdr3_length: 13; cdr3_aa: CASSPSGDQPQHF
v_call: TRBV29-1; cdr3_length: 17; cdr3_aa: CSVETLHSAGTGYGYTF
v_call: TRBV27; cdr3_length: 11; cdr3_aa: CASSPRGEQYF
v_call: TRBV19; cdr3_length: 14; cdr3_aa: CASKKGQAGTEAFF
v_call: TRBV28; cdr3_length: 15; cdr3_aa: CASSLAQGARTEAFF
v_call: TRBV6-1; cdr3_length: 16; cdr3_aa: CASSEANTSPTYEQYF
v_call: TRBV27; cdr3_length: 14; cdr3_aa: CASSYTDRDYGYTF
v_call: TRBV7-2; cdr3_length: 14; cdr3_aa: CASSFNRGTGELFF
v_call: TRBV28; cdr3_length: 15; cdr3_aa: CASDPKRQGSEGYTF
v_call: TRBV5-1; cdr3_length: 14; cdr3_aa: CASSSEGADQPQHF
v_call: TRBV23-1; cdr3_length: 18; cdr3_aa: CASRPNSGGAGGNQPQHF
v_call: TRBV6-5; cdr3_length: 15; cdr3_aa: CASSYRVSGANVLTF
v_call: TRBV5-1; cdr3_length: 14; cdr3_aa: CASSLRGDDNEQFF
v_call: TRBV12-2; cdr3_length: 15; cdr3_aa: CASRLVTGGNGGYTF
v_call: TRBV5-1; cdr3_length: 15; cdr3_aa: CASSPTSGRTGEQYF
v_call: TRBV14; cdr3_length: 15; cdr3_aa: CASSHVAGHNYGYTF
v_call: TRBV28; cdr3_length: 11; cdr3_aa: CASSGRSEAFF
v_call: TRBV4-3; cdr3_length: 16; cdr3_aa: CASSQTAGSGWNEQFF
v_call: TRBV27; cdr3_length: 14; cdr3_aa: CASSLPGPPYGYTF
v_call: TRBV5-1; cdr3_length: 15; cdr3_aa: CASSLAVNSYYEQYF
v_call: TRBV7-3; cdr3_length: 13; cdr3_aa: CASSPPNSYEQYF
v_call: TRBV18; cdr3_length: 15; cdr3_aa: CASSPFESSGNTIYF
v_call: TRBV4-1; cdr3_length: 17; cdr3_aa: CASSRTGPTWVGGEQFF
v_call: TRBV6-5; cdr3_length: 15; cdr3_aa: CASSYLAVNTGELFF
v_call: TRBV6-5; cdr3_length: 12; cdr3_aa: CASSLRGKTQYF
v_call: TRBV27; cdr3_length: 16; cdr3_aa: CASSFRGGGYQETQYF
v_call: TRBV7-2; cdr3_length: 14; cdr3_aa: CASSLTTGGWGYTF
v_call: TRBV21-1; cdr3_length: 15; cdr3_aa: CASSKGQGKQETQYF
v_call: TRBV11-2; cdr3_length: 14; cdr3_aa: CASSWTSGRVGQYF
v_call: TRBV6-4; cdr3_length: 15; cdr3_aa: CASSDAGIVQETQYF
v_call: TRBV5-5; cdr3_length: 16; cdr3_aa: CASSLAAGPSSYEQYF
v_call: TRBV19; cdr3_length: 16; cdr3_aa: CASRTGTSGSTDTQYF
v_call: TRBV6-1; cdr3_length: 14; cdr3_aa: CASWWKELYNEQFF
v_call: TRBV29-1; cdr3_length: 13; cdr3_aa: CSVGAIKDTEAFF
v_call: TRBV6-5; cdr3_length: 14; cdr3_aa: CASSGLQTTGELFF
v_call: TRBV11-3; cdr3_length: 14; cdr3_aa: CASSLGGLVNEQFF
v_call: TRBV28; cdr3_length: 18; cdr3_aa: CASSPRPGRLAGWETQYF
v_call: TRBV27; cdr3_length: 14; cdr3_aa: CASSRLGNTDTQYF
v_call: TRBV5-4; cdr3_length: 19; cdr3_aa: CASSFDRVRLSLSNQPQHF
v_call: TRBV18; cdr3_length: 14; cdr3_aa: CASSPDPAGTEAFF
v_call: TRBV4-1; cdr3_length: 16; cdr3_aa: CASSQVRTELSYEQYF
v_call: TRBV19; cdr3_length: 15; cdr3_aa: CASSIGSSGIGTQYF
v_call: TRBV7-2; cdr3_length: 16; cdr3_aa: CASSPLVGSGVETQYF
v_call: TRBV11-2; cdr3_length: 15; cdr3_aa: CASRKPGQDPYEQYF
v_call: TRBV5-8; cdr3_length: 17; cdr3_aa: CASSLFPSGRRSDTQYF
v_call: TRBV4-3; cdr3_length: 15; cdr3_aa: CASSQETGRNTEAFF
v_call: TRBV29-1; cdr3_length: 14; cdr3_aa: CSVEGGSGTGELFF
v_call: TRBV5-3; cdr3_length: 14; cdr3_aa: CARSPGQGGYEQYF
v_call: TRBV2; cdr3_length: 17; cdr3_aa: CASSELGAGGVTGELFF
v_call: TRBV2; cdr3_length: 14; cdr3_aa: CASSGEHFTGELFF
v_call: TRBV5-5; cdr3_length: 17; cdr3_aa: CASSYDTQGSTNEKLFF
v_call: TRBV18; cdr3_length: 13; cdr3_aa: CASSQGITYEQYF
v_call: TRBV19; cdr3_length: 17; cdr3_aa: CASSIDLPVYMNTEAFF
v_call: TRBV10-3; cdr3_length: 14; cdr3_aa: CAISEAQGNTEAFF